Below are 2 T cell receptor beta chains sequenced from a single sample in a study of OX40 agonist ivuxolimab in advanced cancers. Clones were sequenced by immunoSEQ multiplex PCR, and TCRdb holds only the in-frame ones, with some missing. The data contain around 77,000 clones, 85% of them seen just once; the ten biggest clones take up under 0.75%. Sequencing was performed on CD4+ or CD8+ T cells sorted from blood, taken in a trial of the OX40 agonist ivuxolimab. All receptors come from an adult with an advanced solid tumor such as melanoma, head and neck, liver or kidney cancer.

The chain recombines TRBV2 with TRBJ2-1, with a weak D call TRBD2 (7 bases). Trimming removed 3 bases at V and 5 bases at J, with 14 bases between. Germline-derived CDR1 and CDR2 are SNHLY and FYNNEI. The CDR3 is 15 residues long. Here the CDR3 DNA reads TGTGCCAGCAGTGATGTACGGGGGGCCAACAATGAGCAGTTCTTC. Translated: CASSDVRGANNEQFF.

This clone was detected a few times. V is TRBV5-1 and J is TRBJ1-6; 9 positions match TRBD1. The CDR3 consists of 14 residues. CDR1 and CDR2 from the germline V gene are SGHRS and YFSETQ. V dropped 4 bases and J dropped 11; count of bases not matched to a gene: 7. This CDR3 reads CASSPGQGRTPLHF. DNA for the CDR3: TGCGCCAGCAGCCCGGGACAGGGCCGGACACCCCTCCACTTT.